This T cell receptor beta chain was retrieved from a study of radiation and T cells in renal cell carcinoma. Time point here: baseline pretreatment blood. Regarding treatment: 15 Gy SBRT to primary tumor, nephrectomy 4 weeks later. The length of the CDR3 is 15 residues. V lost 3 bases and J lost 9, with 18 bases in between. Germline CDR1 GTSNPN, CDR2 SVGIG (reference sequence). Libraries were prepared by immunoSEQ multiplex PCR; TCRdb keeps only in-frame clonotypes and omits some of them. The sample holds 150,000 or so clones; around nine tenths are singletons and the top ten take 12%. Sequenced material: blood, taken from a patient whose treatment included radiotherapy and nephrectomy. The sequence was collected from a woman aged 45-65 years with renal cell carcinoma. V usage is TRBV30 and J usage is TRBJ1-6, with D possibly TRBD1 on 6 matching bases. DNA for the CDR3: TGTGCCTGGAGCGTACCGGCAGGGGTGGGTTCACCCCTCCACTTT. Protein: CAWSVPAGVGSPLHF.